A selection of T cell receptor beta chains follows, all from one sample in a study of T-cell memory formation after mild COVID-19. One entry per CDR3 protein, called by TCRdb with MiXCR from the 5' RACE reads. The table shows 470,000 or so distinct CDR3 sequences, with about 18% occurring only once. Source material: PBMCs or a T cell subset sorted from them (not recorded which). These receptors were obtained from an adult woman who had mild COVID-19 (a few samples of this study predate the infection). Cell type and time point are not known. Each CDR3 is given with its conserved first and last residue. A D gene is named only where the DNA matches it firmly. Size is stated for part of the rows, as once, few or many counts, or as a class when the clone is expanded.

V gene	J gene	D gene	clone size	CDR3 DNA	CDR3 protein
TRBV4-3	TRBJ2-7	-	few	TGCGCCAGCAGCCAAGATTTAGTCGTCCTTAGCTCCTACGAGCAGTACTTC	CASSQDLVVLSSYEQYF
TRBV4-1	TRBJ1-1	TRBD1	few	TGCGCCAGCAGCCAATGGACAGGGGGCCCGGTAGCTGAAGCTTTCTTT	CASSQWTGGPVAEAFF
TRBV24-1	TRBJ1-2	-	-	TGTGCCACCAGAGGGGGAGTGGGAGATGGCTACACCTTC	CATRGGVGDGYTF
TRBV5-1	TRBJ2-1	-	-	TGCGCCAGCAGCTTGGGGGTAGCGGACAATGAGCAGTTCTTC	CASSLGVADNEQFF
TRBV2	TRBJ2-3	-	-	TGTGCCAGCAGACAAGGACCCGATACGCAGTATTTT	CASRQGPDTQYF
TRBV6-1	TRBJ2-1	TRBD2	few	TGTGCCAGCAGTGGTAGCGGGTACTCCTACAATGAGCAGTTCTTC	CASSGSGYSYNEQFF
TRBV7-9	TRBJ1-1	TRBD1	-	TGTGCCAGCAGCGCCCCCGGGACAGTCGCGAACACTGAAGCTTTCTTT	CASSAPGTVANTEAFF
TRBV7-8	TRBJ2-7	TRBD2	-	TGTGCCAGCAGCTTAGCGGGGACTAGCGGGGGTTACGAGCAGTACTTC	CASSLAGTSGGYEQYF
TRBV25-1	TRBJ2-1	TRBD1	-	TGTGCCAGCAGCCCAGGACAGGGTAACAATGAGGAGTTCTTC	CASSPGQGNNEEFF
TRBV3-1	TRBJ2-1	TRBD2	-	TGTGCCAGCAGCCAAGATATAAGCGGGAGTCCGGGAAATGAGCAGTTCTTC	CASSQDISGSPGNEQFF
TRBV4-1	TRBJ2-2	-	-	TGCGCCAGCAGCCAAGGAGAGGGCTGGGACACCGGGGAGCTGTTTTTT	CASSQGEGWDTGELFF
TRBV9	TRBJ1-2	TRBD1	few	TGTGCCAGCAGCGTAGCAGGGGGCGCCATCTATGGCTACACCTTC	CASSVAGGAIYGYTF
TRBV24-1	TRBJ2-1	TRBD2	-	TGTGCCACCAGTGGGGGGGGATCAGGTGAGCAGTTCTTC	CATSGGGSGEQFF
TRBV20-1	TRBJ2-7	-	-	TGCAGTGCTCGACCGGGGAGTGGGCCCTACGAGCAGTACTTC	CSARPGSGPYEQYF
TRBV18	TRBJ2-1	-	few	TGTGCCAGCTCACATAACGGGCCCCAAGGAGTAAATGAGCAGTTCTTC	CASSHNGPQGVNEQFF
TRBV15	TRBJ2-1	TRBD2	few	TGTGCCACCAGCAGGGTCGTAGCGGGTGGTAATGAGCAGTTCTTC	CATSRVVAGGNEQFF
TRBV9	TRBJ1-2	-	few	TGTGCCAGCAGTGCTCTGTCGGGAGACCAGGGCTACACCTTC	CASSALSGDQGYTF